Here is one TCR beta chain with its context. Antigen specificity is unknown. A single record per CDR3 protein comes from TCRdb applying MiXCR to the 5' RACE reads. Among some 390,000 distinct CDR3 sequences listed, around 6.4% were seen once. This record belongs to a study of T cells after yellow fever vaccination. Study outcomes and limitations: Most primary-vaccination clones recurred post-booster (roughly 96% CD4, 88% CD8).

The CDR3 has 14 amino acids. V was shortened by 1 base and J by 4 bases, with 10 bases between the two germline ends. CDR1 LGHNA and CDR2 YNFKEQ come from the germline V gene. Specimen: PBMCs, collected 5 days after the yellow fever booster vaccination. This receptor was obtained from a man younger than 45 who received the YFV17D yellow fever vaccine. The chain combines TRBV4-2 with TRBJ1-2; D is unclear. CDR3 in DNA: TGTGCCAGCAGCCAAGGGGCTCGGCCCTATGGCTACACCTTC. Protein: CASSQGARPYGYTF.